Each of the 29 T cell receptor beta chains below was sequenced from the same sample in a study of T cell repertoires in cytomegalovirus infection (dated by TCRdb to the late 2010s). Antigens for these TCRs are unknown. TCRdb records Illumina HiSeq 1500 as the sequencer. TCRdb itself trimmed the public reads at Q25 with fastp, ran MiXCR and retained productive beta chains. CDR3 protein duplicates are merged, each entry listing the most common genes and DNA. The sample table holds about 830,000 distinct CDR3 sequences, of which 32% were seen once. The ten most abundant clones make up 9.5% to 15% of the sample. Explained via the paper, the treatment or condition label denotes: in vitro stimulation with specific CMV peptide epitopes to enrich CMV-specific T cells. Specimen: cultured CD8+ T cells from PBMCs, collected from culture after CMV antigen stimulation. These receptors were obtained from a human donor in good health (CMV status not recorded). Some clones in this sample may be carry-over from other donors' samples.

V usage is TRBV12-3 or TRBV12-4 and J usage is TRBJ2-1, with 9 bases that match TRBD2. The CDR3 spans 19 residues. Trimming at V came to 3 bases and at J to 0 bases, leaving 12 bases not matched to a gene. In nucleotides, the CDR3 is TGTGCCAGCAGTTTTATGATAGCGGGGGCCCCGAGCTCCTACAATGAGCAGTTCTTC. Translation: CASSFMIAGAPSSYNEQFF.

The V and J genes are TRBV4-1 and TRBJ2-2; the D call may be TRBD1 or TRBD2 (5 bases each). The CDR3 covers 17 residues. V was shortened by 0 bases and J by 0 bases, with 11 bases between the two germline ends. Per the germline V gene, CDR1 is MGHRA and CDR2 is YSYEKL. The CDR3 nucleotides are TGCGCCAGCAGCCAAGAAGCTAGCAGGGCGAACACCGGGGAGCTGTTTTTT. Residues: CASSQEASRANTGELFF.

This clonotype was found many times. CDR3 sequence reads: CASSLSNHGQPQHF. The CDR3 DNA follows: TGTGCCAGCAGTTTAAGTAACCACGGACAGCCCCAGCATTTT. This chain links TRBV12-3 or TRBV12-4 with TRBJ1-5; unclear D gene. CDR3 length: 14 residues. V was cut by 2 bases and J by 7 bases, with 12 bases left in between.

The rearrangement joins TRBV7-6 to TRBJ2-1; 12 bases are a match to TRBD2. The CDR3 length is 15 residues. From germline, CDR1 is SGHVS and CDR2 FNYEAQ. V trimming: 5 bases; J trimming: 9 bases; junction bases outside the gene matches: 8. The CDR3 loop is CASSRLAGAWSEQFF. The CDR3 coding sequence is TGTGCCAGCAGCCGACTAGCGGGGGCCTGGAGTGAGCAGTTCTTC. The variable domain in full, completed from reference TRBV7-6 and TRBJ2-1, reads GAGVSQSPRYKVTKRGQDVALRCDPISGHVSLYWYRQALGQGPEFLTYFNYEAQQDKSGLPNDRFSAERPEGSISTLTIQRTEQRDSAMYRCASSRLAGAWSEQFFGPGTRLTVL.

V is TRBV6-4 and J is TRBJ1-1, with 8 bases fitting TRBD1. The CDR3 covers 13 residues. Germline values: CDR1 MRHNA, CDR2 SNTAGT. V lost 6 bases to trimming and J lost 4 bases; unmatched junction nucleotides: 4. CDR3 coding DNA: TGTGCCAGCAGAGGACAGGGATCCACTGAAGCTTTCTTT. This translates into CASRGQGSTEAFF.

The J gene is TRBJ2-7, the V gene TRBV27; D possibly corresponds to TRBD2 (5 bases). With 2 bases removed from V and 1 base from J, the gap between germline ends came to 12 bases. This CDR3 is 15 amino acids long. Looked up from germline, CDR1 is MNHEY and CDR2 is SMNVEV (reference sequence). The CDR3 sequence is CASSLRGSPSYEQYV. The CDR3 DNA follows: TGTGCCAGCAGTTTACGAGGGTCCCCATCCTACGAGCAGTACGTC.

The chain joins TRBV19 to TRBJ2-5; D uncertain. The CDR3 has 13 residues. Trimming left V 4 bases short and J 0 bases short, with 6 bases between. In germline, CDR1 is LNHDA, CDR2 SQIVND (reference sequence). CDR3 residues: CASSTDHQETQYF. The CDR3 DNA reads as TGTGCCAGTAGTACAGACCACCAAGAGACCCAGTACTTC.

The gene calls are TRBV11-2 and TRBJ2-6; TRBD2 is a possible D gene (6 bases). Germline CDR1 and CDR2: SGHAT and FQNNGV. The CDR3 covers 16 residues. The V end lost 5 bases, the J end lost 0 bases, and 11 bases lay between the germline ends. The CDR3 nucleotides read TGTGCCAGCAGCACCCCGGAGGGCTCTGGGGCCAACGTCCTGACTTTC. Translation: CASSTPEGSGANVLTF.

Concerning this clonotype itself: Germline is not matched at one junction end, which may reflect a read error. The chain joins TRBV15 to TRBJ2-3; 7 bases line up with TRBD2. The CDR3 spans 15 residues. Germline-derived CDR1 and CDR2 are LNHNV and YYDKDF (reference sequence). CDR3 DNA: TGTGTCACCAGCCGCGGGGGAGGGGGCACAGATACGCAGTATTTT. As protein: CVTSRGGGGTDTQYF.

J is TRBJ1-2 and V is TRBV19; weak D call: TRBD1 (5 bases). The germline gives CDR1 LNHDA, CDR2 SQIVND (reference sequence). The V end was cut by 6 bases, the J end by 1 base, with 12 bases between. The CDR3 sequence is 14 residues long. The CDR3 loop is CASRVGQGNYGYTF. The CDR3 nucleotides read TGTGCCAGTAGGGTCGGTCAGGGTAACTATGGCTACACCTTC. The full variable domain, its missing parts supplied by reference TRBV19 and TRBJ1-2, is DGGITQSPKYLFRKEGQNVTLSCEQNLNHDAMYWYRQDPGQGLRLIYYSQIVNDFQKGDIAEGYSVSREKKESFPLTVTSAQKNPTAFYLCASRVGQGNYGYTFGSGTRLTVV.

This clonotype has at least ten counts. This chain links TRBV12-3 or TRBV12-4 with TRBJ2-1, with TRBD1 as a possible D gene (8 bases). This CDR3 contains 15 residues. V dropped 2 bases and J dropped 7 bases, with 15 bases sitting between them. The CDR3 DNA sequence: TGTGCCAGCAGTTTACGTCACAGGGGGGGGAATGAGCAGTTCTTC. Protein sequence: CASSLRHRGGNEQFF.

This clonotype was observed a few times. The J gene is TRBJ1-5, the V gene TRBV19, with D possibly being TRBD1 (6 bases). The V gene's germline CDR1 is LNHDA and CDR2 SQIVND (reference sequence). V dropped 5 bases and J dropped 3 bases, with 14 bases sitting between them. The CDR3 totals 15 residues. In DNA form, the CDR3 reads TGTGCCAGTAGTTGGGGACATGCCACCAATCAGCCCCAGCATTTT. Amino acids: CASSWGHATNQPQHF.

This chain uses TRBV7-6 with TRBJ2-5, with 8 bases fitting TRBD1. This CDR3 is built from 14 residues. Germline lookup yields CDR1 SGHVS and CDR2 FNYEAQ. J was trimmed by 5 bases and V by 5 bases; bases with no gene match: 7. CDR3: CASSPIRGRETQYF. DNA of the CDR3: TGTGCCAGCAGCCCAATCAGGGGGCGGGAGACCCAGTACTTC.

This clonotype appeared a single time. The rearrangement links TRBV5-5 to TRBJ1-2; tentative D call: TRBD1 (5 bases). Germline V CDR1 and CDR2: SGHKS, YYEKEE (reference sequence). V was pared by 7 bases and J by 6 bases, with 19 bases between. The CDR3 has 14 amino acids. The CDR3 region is CASFRRDHRDGYTF. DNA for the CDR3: TGTGCCAGCTTCCGGAGGGACCACCGGGATGGCTACACCTTC.

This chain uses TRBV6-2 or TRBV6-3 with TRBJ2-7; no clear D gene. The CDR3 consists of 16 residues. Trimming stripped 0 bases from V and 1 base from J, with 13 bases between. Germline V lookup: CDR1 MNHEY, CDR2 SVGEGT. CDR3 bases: TGTGCCAGCAGTTACTCGAAATCGGTTCCTTCCTACGAGCAGTACTTC. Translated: CASSYSKSVPSYEQYF.

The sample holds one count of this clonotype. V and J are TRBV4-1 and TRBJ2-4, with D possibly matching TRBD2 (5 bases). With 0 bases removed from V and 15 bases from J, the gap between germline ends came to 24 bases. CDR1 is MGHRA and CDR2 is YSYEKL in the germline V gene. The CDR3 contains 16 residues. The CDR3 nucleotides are TGCGCCAGCAGCCAAGATTTCGACCAGCGAGCGGAGAGATGGTACTTC. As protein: CASSQDFDQRAERWYF.

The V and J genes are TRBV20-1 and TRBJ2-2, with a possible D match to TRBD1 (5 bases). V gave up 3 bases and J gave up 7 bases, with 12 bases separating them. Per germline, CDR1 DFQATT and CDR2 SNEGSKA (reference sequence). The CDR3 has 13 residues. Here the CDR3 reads CSARPGADGELFF. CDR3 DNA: TGCAGTGCTAGGCCTGGGGCTGACGGGGAGCTGTTTTTT.

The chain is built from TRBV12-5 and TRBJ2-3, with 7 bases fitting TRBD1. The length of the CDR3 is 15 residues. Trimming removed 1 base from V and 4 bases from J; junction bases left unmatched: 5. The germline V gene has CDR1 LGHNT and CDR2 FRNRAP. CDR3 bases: TGTGCTAGTGGTTTGGGGACAGGAGTCCCAGATACGCAGTATTTT. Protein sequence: CASGLGTGVPDTQYF.

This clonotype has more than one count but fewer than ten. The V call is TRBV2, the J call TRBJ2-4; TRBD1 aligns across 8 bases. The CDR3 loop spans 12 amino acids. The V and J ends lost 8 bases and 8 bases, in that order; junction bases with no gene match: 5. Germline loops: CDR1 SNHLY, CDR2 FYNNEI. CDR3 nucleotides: TGTGCCAGCGACAGGGGCGATGACATTCAGTACTTC. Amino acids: CASDRGDDIQYF.

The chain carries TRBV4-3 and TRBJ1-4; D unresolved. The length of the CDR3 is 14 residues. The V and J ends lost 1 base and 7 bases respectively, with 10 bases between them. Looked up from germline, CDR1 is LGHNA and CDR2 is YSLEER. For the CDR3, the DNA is TGCGCCAGCAGCCAAGGGCCCGGTGGTGAAAAACTGTTTTTT. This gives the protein CASSQGPGGEKLFF.

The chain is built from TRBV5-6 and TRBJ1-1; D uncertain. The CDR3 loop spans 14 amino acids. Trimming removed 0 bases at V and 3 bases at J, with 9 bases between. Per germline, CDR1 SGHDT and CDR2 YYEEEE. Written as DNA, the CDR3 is TGTGCCAGCAGCTTGGAAAGGGTGGACACTGAAGCTTTCTTT. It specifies CASSLERVDTEAFF.

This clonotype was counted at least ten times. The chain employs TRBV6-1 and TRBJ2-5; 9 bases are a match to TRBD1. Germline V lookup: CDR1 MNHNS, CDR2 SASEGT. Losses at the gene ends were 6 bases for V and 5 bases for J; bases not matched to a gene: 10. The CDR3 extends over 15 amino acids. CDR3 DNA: TGTGCCAGCAGGAAGGGGGGGACAGGGCAGGAGACCCAGTACTTC. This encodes CASRKGGTGQETQYF.

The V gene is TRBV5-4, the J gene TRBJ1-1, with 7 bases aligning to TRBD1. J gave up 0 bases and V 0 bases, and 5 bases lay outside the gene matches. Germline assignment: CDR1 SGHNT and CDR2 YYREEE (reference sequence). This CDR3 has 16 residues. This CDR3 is CASSLGGTDMNTEAFF. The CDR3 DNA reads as TGTGCCAGCAGCTTGGGGGGGACAGACATGAACACTGAAGCTTTCTTT.

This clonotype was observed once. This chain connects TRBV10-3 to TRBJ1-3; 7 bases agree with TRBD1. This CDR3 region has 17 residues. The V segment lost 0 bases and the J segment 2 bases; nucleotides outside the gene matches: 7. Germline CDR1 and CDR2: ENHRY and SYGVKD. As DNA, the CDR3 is TGTGCCATCAGTGAGTCAGTAGAAGGGGGCACTGGAAACACCATATATTTT. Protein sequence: CAISESVEGGTGNTIYF.

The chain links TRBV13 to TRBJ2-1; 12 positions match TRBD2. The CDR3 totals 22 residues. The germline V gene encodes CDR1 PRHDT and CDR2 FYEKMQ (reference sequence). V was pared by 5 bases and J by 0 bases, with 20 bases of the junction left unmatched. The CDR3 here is CASSARLAGALLETFSYNEQFF. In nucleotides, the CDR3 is TGTGCCAGCAGCGCCCGACTAGCGGGGGCTCTATTGGAAACGTTCTCCTACAATGAGCAGTTCTTC.

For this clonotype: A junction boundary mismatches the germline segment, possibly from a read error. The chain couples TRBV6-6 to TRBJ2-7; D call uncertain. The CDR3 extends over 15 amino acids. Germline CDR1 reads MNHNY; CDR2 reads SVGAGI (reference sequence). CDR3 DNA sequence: TGTGTCAGCAGTGTTGCCCTCGAACCCTCCTACGAGCAGTACTTC. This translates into CVSSVALEPSYEQYF.

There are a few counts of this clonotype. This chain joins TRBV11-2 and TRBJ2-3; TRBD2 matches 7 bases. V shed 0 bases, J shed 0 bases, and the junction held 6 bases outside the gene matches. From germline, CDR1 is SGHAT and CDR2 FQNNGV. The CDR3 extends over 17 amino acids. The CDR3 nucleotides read TGTGCCAGCAGCTTAGATTCTGCTAGCGGAAGCACAGATACGCAGTATTTT. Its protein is CASSLDSASGSTDTQYF.

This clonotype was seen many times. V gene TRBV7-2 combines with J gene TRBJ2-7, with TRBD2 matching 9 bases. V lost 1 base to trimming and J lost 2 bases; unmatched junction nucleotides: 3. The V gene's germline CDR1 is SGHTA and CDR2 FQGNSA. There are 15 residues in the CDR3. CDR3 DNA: TGTGCCAGCAGCTTAGGGGCTAGCGGGACCTACGAGCAGTACTTC. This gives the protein CASSLGASGTYEQYF. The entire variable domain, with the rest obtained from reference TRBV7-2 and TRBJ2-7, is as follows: GAGVSQSPSNKVTEKGKDVELRCDPISGHTALYWYRQSLGQGLEFLIYFQGNSAPDKSGLPSDRFSAERTGGSVSTLTIQRTQQEDSAVYLCASSLGASGTYEQYFGPGTRLTVT.

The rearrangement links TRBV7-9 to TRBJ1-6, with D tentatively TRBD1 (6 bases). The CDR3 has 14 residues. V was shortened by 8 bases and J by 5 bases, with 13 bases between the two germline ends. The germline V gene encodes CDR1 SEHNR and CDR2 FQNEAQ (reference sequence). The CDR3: CASLDTGNNSPLHF. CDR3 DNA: TGTGCCAGCCTAGATACAGGGAATAATTCACCCCTCCACTTT. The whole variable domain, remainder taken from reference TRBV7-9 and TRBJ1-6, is DTGVSQNPRHKITKRGQNVTFRCDPISEHNRLYWYRQTLGQGPEFLTYFQNEAQLEKSRLLSDRFSAERPKGSFSTLEIQRTEQGDSAMYLCASLDTGNNSPLHFGNGTRLTVT.